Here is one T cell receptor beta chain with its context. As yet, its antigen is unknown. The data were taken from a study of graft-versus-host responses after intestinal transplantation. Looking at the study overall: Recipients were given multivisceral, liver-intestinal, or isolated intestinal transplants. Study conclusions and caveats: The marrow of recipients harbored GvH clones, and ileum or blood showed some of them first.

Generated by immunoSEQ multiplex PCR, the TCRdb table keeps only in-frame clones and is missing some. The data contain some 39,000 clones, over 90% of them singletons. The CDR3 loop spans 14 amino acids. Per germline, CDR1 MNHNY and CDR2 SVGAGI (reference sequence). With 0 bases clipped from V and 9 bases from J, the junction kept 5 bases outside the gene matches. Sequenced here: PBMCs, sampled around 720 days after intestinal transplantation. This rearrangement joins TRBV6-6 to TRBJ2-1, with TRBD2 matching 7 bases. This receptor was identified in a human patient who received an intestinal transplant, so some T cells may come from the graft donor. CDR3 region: CASSYSNWGGEQFF. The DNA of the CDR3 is TGTGCCAGCAGTTACTCGAACTGGGGGGGTGAGCAGTTCTTC.